This entry lists 30 T cell receptor beta chains sequenced from one sample in a study of untreated major depressive disorder. Sequencing used immunoSEQ multiplex PCR; TCRdb keeps in-frame clones, though not all of them. The sample carries roughly 14,000 clones, about 89% recorded once. Notes on the study in general: TRBV05-01 (Vbeta 5.1) usage was higher in CD4+ T cells of depressed patients than controls.

These receptors' targets are unknown. Source material: CD4+ T cells from PBMCs. Source of these receptors: a woman aged 25 to 39 with major depressive disorder.

The chain recombines TRBV18 with TRBJ1-2; D gene ambiguous. The CDR3 has 13 residues. The V end was cut by 3 bases, the J end by 8 bases, with 13 bases between. CDR1 is KGHSH, CDR2 LQKENI, per germline. In DNA form, the CDR3 reads TGTGCCAGCTCACCTACCGGAACCCAAGGCTACACCTTC. It is translated as CASSPTGTQGYTF.

The rearrangement joins TRBV27 to TRBJ2-3; D is possibly TRBD2 (5 bases). This CDR3 comprises 17 residues. Trimming took 5 bases from V and 2 from J, leaving 20 bases between them. Per germline, CDR1 MNHEY and CDR2 SMNVEV (reference sequence). As DNA, the CDR3 is TGTGCCAGCAGTCATAGGTCTAGCTATTCCTCCACAGATACGCAGTATTTT. Amino acid sequence: CASSHRSSYSSTDTQYF.

V gene TRBV7-6 combines with J gene TRBJ2-7; D could derive from TRBD1 or TRBD2 (5 bases each). The CDR3 is 17 residues long. Germline V CDR1 and CDR2: SGHVS, FNYEAQ. V was trimmed by 3 bases and J by 1 base, leaving 19 bases between them. The CDR3 loop is CASSFTRAGHPSYEQYF. The CDR3 DNA sequence: TGTGCCAGCAGCTTTACGCGGGCCGGACATCCGTCCTACGAGCAGTACTTC.

This chain uses TRBV6-5 with TRBJ1-2, with D possibly matching TRBD1 (5 bases). The CDR3 length is 15 residues. Between the trimmed V and J ends, which lost 5 bases and 7 bases, there was a span of 20 bases. The germline V gene has CDR1 MNHEY and CDR2 SVGAGI. CDR3 nucleotides: TGTGCCAGCAGTGCCCTTCAACAGGTTCGGATTGGCTACACCTTC. Translation gives CASSALQQVRIGYTF.

The CDR3 region is CASSLDVRAGTGGSYEQYF. CDR3 bases: TGTGCCAGCAGCTTAGATGTAAGGGCTGGGACAGGGGGCTCCTACGAGCAGTACTTC. The chain carries TRBV11-2 and TRBJ2-7, with 11 bases that match TRBD1. This CDR3 has 19 amino acids. V gave up 0 bases and J gave up 0 bases; unmatched junction bases: 10. Germline lookup yields CDR1 SGHAT and CDR2 FQNNGV.

The genes are TRBV9 and TRBJ2-5; TRBD2 matches 10 bases. The V gene's germline CDR1 is SGDLS and CDR2 YYNGEE. The CDR3 is 17 residues long. The V gene end was trimmed by 0 bases and the J gene end by 5 bases; junction bases not matched to a gene: 10. The chain's CDR3 is CASSVGGVASGSETQYF. As DNA, the CDR3 is TGTGCCAGCAGCGTAGGGGGTGTGGCTAGCGGGAGTGAGACCCAGTACTTC.

The chain combines TRBV6-1 with TRBJ1-1, with D unclear. CDR3 length: 13 residues. V was shortened by 6 bases and J by 1 base, with 9 bases between the two germline ends. CDR1 MNHNS and CDR2 SASEGT come from the germline V gene. CDR3 nucleotide sequence: TGTGCCAGCAGAGATCTCACGAACACTGAAGCTTTCTTT. It encodes CASRDLTNTEAFF.

V usage is TRBV30 and J usage is TRBJ2-7; 10 bases match TRBD2. The V and J ends lost 1 base and 5 bases, in that order; junction bases with no gene match: 5. This CDR3 has 14 residues. Germline V lookup: CDR1 GTSNPN, CDR2 SVGIG (reference sequence). CDR3 in amino acids: CAWSGLAGAHEQYF. CDR3 bases: TGTGCCTGGAGTGGGCTAGCGGGAGCACACGAGCAGTACTTC.

This rearrangement joins TRBV6-1 to TRBJ1-5, with D possibly being TRBD1 (6 bases). The CDR3 runs 15 residues. In germline, CDR1 is MNHNS, CDR2 SASEGT. V dropped 6 bases and J dropped 1 base, with 13 bases sitting between them. CDR3 residues: CASSIGQTSNQPQHF. DNA of the CDR3: TGTGCCAGCAGCATTGGACAGACCAGCAATCAGCCCCAGCATTTT.

The V gene is TRBV29-1, the J gene TRBJ2-3; 9 positions match TRBD2. CDR3 size: 14 residues. Germline V lookup: CDR1 SQVTM, CDR2 ANQGSEA. The V and J ends lost 4 bases and 3 bases, in that order; junction bases with no gene match: 5. The CDR3 is CSVGISGRTDTQYF. CDR3 nucleotide sequence: TGCAGCGTTGGGATTAGCGGGAGAACAGATACGCAGTATTTT.

The chain employs TRBV4-1 and TRBJ1-2; 7 bases match TRBD1. In germline, CDR1 is MGHRA, CDR2 YSYEKL. The length of the CDR3 is 15 residues. J gave up 6 bases and V 0 bases, and 7 bases lay outside the gene matches. The CDR3 coding sequence is TGCGCCAGCAGCCAAGATCGGCAGGGGGGGAATGGCTACACCTTC. Encoded protein: CASSQDRQGGNGYTF.

The chain combines TRBV5-5 with TRBJ2-5; possibly TRBD1 for D (6 bases). V lost 2 bases, J lost 3 bases, and 11 bases lay in between. The CDR3 is made up of 14 amino acids. From germline, CDR1 is SGHKS and CDR2 YYEKEE (reference sequence). CDR3 sequence reads: CASSLIRGEETQYF. Written as DNA, the CDR3 is TGTGCCAGCAGCTTAATCAGGGGAGAAGAGACCCAGTACTTC.

The CDR3 loop is CASSRRRTNEKLFF. In nucleotides, the CDR3 is TGTGCCAGCAGCCGCCGAAGGACAAATGAAAAACTGTTTTTT. V usage is TRBV5-6 and J usage is TRBJ1-4; maybe TRBD1 (5 bases). The V gene lost 4 bases and the J gene lost 5 bases, with 12 bases spanning the gap. There are 14 residues in the CDR3. Germline V gives CDR1 SGHDT, CDR2 YYEEEE.

The rearrangement joins TRBV12-5 to TRBJ2-7, with D hard to call. The CDR3 sequence is 15 residues long. V lost 2 bases to trimming and J lost 5 bases, with 16 bases between them. Germline-derived CDR1 and CDR2 are LGHNT and FRNRAP. CDR3 in DNA: TGTGCTAGTGGTTTGATGGTTAAATCTGGCCACGAGCAGTACTTC. It translates to CASGLMVKSGHEQYF.

The V call is TRBV6-1, the J call TRBJ1-5; 8 bases match TRBD1. With 1 base clipped from V and 8 bases from J, the junction kept 4 bases outside the gene matches. Germline CDR1 is MNHNS and CDR2 is SASEGT. This CDR3 spans 14 amino acids. This chain's CDR3 is CASSEGTGREPQHF. CDR3 nucleotides: TGTGCCAGCAGTGAAGGGACAGGGAGGGAGCCCCAGCATTTT.

J is TRBJ1-2 and V is TRBV28; 7 bases are a match to TRBD1. V dropped 2 bases and J dropped 8; count of bases not matched to a gene: 14. CDR1 and CDR2 from the germline V gene are MDHEN and SYDVKM. The length of the CDR3 is 16 residues. This CDR3 is CASSLGDSLGSGGYTF. The CDR3 DNA reads as TGTGCCAGCAGTTTAGGGGACAGTTTGGGTTCTGGCGGCTACACCTTC.

The chain links TRBV27 to TRBJ2-7, with 15 positions matching TRBD2. CDR3 length: 13 amino acids. Germline CDR1 and CDR2: MNHEY and SMNVEV (reference sequence). The V and J ends lost 10 bases and 6 bases, in that order; junction bases with no gene match: 4. In nucleotides, the CDR3 is TGTGCCACCGGGACTAGCGGGAGGCGCGAGCAGTACTTC. Its translation is CATGTSGRREQYF.

The chain couples TRBV10-3 to TRBJ2-7; 11 positions match TRBD1. The CDR3 sequence is 14 residues long. Germline loops: CDR1 ENHRY, CDR2 SYGVKD. Trimming removed 6 bases from V and 8 bases from J; junction bases left unmatched: 9. CDR3 DNA sequence: TGTGCCATCAGGGGGGACAGGGGGATTGTACAGCAGTACTTC. As protein: CAIRGDRGIVQQYF.

This clone was detected once. The CDR3, as DNA: TGCGCCAGCAGCCAGGAGTTCGGAGATACGCAGTATTTT. Its protein product is CASSQEFGDTQYF. The genes are TRBV5-1 and TRBJ2-3; no definite D call. The length of the CDR3 is 13 residues. Germline-derived CDR1 and CDR2 are SGHRS and YFSETQ. V lost 4 bases and J lost 5, with 11 bases in between.

The CDR3 reads CASSIGRGYTF. The CDR3 region has the DNA TGTGCCAGCAGCATAGGACGCGGCTACACCTTC. V gene TRBV21-1 combines with J gene TRBJ1-2. TRBV21-1 is a known pseudogene. This CDR3 is 11 amino acids long.

This sequence joins TRBV5-4 and TRBJ1-1, with D possibly being TRBD1 (6 bases). The CDR3 totals 14 residues. The V gene's germline CDR1 is SGHNT and CDR2 YYREEE (reference sequence). The V end lost 5 bases, the J end lost 1 base, and 12 bases lay between the germline ends. The CDR3 DNA reads TGTGCCAGCAGGCAGGACAGAGCGAACACTGAAGCTTTCTTT. Translated: CASRQDRANTEAFF.

V is TRBV10-3 and J is TRBJ2-3, with 8 bases identical to TRBD1. The germline V gene has CDR1 ENHRY and CDR2 SYGVKD. After removal of 4 bases from V and 0 bases from J, the junction contained 3 bases not matched to a gene. The CDR3 is made up of 15 amino acids. The CDR3 bases are TGTGCCATCAGTGCCAGGGGGCTAAGCACAGATACGCAGTATTTT. It codes for CAISARGLSTDTQYF.

The chain couples TRBV5-1 to TRBJ2-7; D unresolved. V was shortened by 0 bases and J by 1 base, with 8 bases between the two germline ends. In germline, CDR1 is SGHRS, CDR2 YFSETQ. The CDR3 totals 14 residues. The CDR3 loop reads CASSLGTASYEQYF. The CDR3 coding sequence is TGCGCCAGCAGCTTGGGGACGGCGTCCTACGAGCAGTACTTC.

The chain has TRBV4-3 and TRBJ2-6; D is ambiguous. The CDR3 has 15 residues. Germline loops: CDR1 LGHNA, CDR2 YSLEER. Trimming pared 0 bases from V and 1 base from J, leaving 4 bases between. CDR3 sequence (DNA): TGCGCCAGCAGCCAAGATAATTCTGGGGCCAACGTCCTGACTTTC. This gives the protein CASSQDNSGANVLTF.

The chain uses TRBV6-5 and TRBJ2-7; a weak D match, TRBD2 (6 bases). V lost 1 base and J 3 bases, leaving 10 bases between the germline ends. The CDR3 loop spans 14 amino acids. Germline CDR1 and CDR2: MNHEY and SVGAGI. The CDR3 is CASSYYVSGYEQYF. In DNA form, the CDR3 reads TGTGCCAGCAGTTACTATGTTAGCGGCTACGAGCAGTACTTC.

The V and J genes are TRBV7-9 and TRBJ2-7; 7 nucleotides line up with TRBD2. The CDR3 contains 13 residues. After removal of 0 bases from V and 6 bases from J, the junction contained 2 bases not matched to a gene. Germline loops: CDR1 SEHNR, CDR2 FQNEAQ (reference sequence). CDR3 nucleotides: TGTGCCAGCAGCTTAGCGGGAGGGCGCGAGCAGTACTTC. It specifies CASSLAGGREQYF.

The genes are TRBV11-2 and TRBJ1-5; no definite D call. The CDR3 contains 14 residues. V lost 1 base and J 4 bases, leaving 8 bases between the germline ends. Germline values: CDR1 SGHAT, CDR2 FQNNGV. CDR3 amino acids: CASSLGSGNQPQHF. The CDR3 DNA reads as TGTGCCAGCAGCTTAGGGTCAGGAAATCAGCCCCAGCATTTT.

The genes are TRBV12-5 and TRBJ1-5; D is unresolved. This CDR3 contains 12 residues. Per the germline V gene, CDR1 is LGHNT and CDR2 is FRNRAP. V lost 1 base, J lost 5 bases, and 3 bases lay in between. CDR3 region: CASGLADQPQHF. The CDR3 nucleotides read TGTGCTAGTGGTTTGGCCGATCAGCCCCAGCATTTT.

This chain connects TRBV10-3 to TRBJ1-2; D perhaps matches TRBD1 (5 bases). The germline V gene has CDR1 ENHRY and CDR2 SYGVKD. The V end was cut by 10 bases, the J end by 3 bases, with 18 bases between. The CDR3 contains 14 residues. CDR3 sequence reads: CATQGGEADYGYTF. CDR3 DNA sequence: TGTGCCACCCAGGGTGGGGAGGCGGACTATGGCTACACCTTC.

CDR3 sequence reads: CASSVDKGGTQYF. The CDR3 nucleotides read TGTGCCAGCAGCGTAGATAAGGGGGGTACGCAGTATTTT. V is TRBV9 and J is TRBJ2-3, with D perhaps being TRBD1 or TRBD2 (6 bases each). Germline V CDR1 and CDR2: SGDLS, YYNGEE. This CDR3 region has 13 residues. V lost 0 bases, J lost 8 bases, and 10 bases lay in between.